The clone carrying this T cell receptor (beta chain) was seen more than once but under ten times. No antigen is known for it. This sample is part of a study of identical twins. The CDR3 totals 16 residues. J gave up 10 bases and V 1 base, and 9 bases lay outside the gene matches. Germline V gives CDR1 KGHSH, CDR2 LQKENI. Findings and caveats of the study: Insertions were reduced in abundant cord blood beta clonotypes but not in memory repertoires.

TCRdb reprocessed the 5' RACE reads with MiXCR, giving one entry per CDR3 protein. Of 400,000 to 500,000 distinct CDR3 sequences listed, about 18% are singletons. J is TRBJ1-6 and V is TRBV18, with TRBD1 matching over 8 bases. This receptor was obtained from a man in his forties or fifties in good health. The sample comprised naive T cells sorted from blood. The CDR3, as DNA: TGTGCCAGCTCACCACGAGAAGACAGGGGTACCTCACCCCTCCACTTT. Amino acid sequence: CASSPREDRGTSPLHF.